Detailed here is one T cell receptor (beta chain). Its antigen remains unknown. It was with a sample-barcoded 5' primer and a J-beta primer mix that a second PCR of about 6 to 12 cycles was run. A template-switch adaptor containing 12 random nucleotides labeled each cDNA molecule. TCRdb redid the calling of the 5' RACE reads with MiXCR, one entry per CDR3 protein. The repertoire has fewer than 900,000 distinct CDR3 sequences, around 46% of them found once; the top ten carry 20% to 25%. Germline CDR1 MDHEN, CDR2 SYDVKM. CDR3 size: 16 residues. Trimming at V came to 5 bases and at J to 4 bases, leaving 6 bases not matched to a gene. The sample comes from a study of blood T cells in healthy people across ages. Study observations and caveats: Greater diversity and more naive CD4+ cells were seen in long-lived donors than in aged donors.

This clonotype was obtained from a woman aged 60 to 75 in good health. The sample consisted of blood. The chain is built from TRBV28 and TRBJ2-6, with 9 bases lining up with TRBD2. The CDR3 nucleotides are TGTGCCAGCAGTCTAGCGGGGAGAAGGGGGGCCAACGTCCTGACTTTC. This sequence encodes CASSLAGRRGANVLTF. The entire variable domain, with the rest obtained from reference TRBV28 and TRBJ2-6, is as follows: DVKVTQSSRYLVKRTGEKVFLECVQDMDHENMFWYRQDPGLGLRLIYFSYDVKMKEKGDIPEGYSVSREKKERFSLILESASTNQTSMYLCASSLAGRRGANVLTFGAGSRLTVL.